Below, 3 T cell receptor beta chains from the same sample are listed, as sequenced in a study of PD-L1 blockade in urothelial cancer. Profiling relied on immunoSEQ multiplex PCR, and the TCRdb table lists in-frame clones only, not all of them. The sample records about 82,000 clones, about 90% being singletons. The source was PBMCs, collected around atezolizumab (anti-PD-L1) treatment. All receptors derive from a woman in her seventies with urothelial cancer.

J is TRBJ1-5 and V is TRBV18; the D is unclear. The CDR3 spans 16 residues. Germline CDR1 KGHSH, CDR2 LQKENI. Between the trimmed V and J ends, which lost 1 base and 2 bases, there was a span of 12 bases. The CDR3, as DNA: TGTGCCAGCTCACCACTTGAGGGATCCCGCAATCAGCCCCAGCATTTT. This encodes CASSPLEGSRNQPQHF.

The chain links TRBV27 to TRBJ1-6; D is perhaps TRBD1 (5 bases). V lost 2 bases and J lost 7, with 9 bases in between. Germline CDR1 is MNHEY and CDR2 is SMNVEV (reference sequence). The CDR3 contains 14 residues. The CDR3 is CASSLGGGNSPLHF. As DNA, the CDR3 is TGTGCCAGCAGTTTAGGCGGGGGGAATTCACCCCTCCACTTT.

The J gene is TRBJ2-3, the V gene TRBV9, with TRBD2 matching over 9 bases. The CDR3 contains 15 residues. V gave up 0 bases and J gave up 5 bases; unmatched junction bases: 4. In germline, CDR1 is SGDLS, CDR2 YYNGEE. The CDR3 nucleotides read TGTGCCAGCAGCGTAGGTAGCGGGGGCGAAGATACGCAGTATTTT. Translated, it gives CASSVGSGGEDTQYF.